The 3 T cell receptor beta chains presented below share a single source sample, sequenced in a study of radiotherapy plus CTLA-4 blockade in lung cancer (dated by TCRdb to the late 2010s). Library method: the immunoSEQ multiplex PCR assay. TCRdb took this table from immuneACCESS and kept in-frame rearrangements with V and J called. Such tables lack part of the clones; where checked against another copy, unresolved V genes explain under half of the gap, and the rest is unexplained. Present in this sample are roughly 50,000 clones, approximately 91% of which were seen just once. Approximately 8% of the sample comes from the top ten. Material: peripheral blood, obtained from a patient treated with radiotherapy plus ipilimumab. These receptors all come from a human donor with non-small cell lung cancer whose response to radiotherapy plus ipilimumab could not be evaluated.

The V and J genes are TRBV28 and TRBJ2-5; 9 bases align to TRBD1. CDR1 is MDHEN, CDR2 SYDVKM, per germline. Trimming at V came to 6 bases and at J to 5 bases, leaving 7 bases not matched to a gene. The CDR3 covers 14 residues. The CDR3 DNA follows: TGTGCCAGCAGAAGGACAGGGGAACCCGAGACCCAGTACTTC. Translating gives CASRRTGEPETQYF. The full variable domain, its missing parts supplied by reference TRBV28 and TRBJ2-5, is DVKVTQSSRYLVKRTGEKVFLECVQDMDHENMFWYRQDPGLGLRLIYFSYDVKMKEKGDIPEGYSVSREKKERFSLILESASTNQTSMYLCASRRTGEPETQYFGPGTRLLVL.

The rearrangement uses TRBV21-1 and TRBJ2-3; TRBD2, the table's D call, lacks a check against the DNA. TRBV21-1 is reported as a pseudogene. The CDR3 contains 15 residues. The CDR3 here is CASTQIGLNTDTQYF. The DNA for the CDR3 is TGTGCCTCTACACAAATTGGACTCAACACAGATACGCAGTATTTT.

This chain links TRBV27 with TRBJ2-2; no clear D. Germline CDR1 is MNHEY and CDR2 is SMNVEV (reference sequence). This CDR3 comprises 15 residues. V was trimmed by 4 bases and J by 0 bases, leaving 9 bases between them. DNA of the CDR3: TGTGCCAGCAGTTCTTTTCGTACGAACACCGGGGAGCTGTTTTTT. It specifies CASSSFRTNTGELFF.